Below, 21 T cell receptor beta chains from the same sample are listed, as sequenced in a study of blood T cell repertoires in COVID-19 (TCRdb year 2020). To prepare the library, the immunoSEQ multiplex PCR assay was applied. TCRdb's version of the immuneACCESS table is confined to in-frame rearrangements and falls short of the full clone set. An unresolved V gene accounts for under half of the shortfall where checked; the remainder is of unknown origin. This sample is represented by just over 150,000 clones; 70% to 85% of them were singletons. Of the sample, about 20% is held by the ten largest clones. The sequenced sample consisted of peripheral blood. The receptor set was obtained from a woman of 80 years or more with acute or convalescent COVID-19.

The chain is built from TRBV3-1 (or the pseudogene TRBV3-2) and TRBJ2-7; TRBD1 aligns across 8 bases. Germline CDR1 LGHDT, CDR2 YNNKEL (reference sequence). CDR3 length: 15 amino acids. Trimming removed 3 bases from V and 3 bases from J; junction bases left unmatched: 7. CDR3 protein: CASSQAGDRSYEQYF. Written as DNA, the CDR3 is TGTGCCAGCAGCCAGGCTGGGGACAGGAGCTACGAGCAGTACTTC.

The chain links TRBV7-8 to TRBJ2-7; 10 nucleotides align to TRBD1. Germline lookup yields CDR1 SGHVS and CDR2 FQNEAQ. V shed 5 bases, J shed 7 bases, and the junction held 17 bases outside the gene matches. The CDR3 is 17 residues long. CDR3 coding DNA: TGTGCCAGCAGCCCAGGGACAGGGGTCATCGTAATACAAGAGCAGTACTTC. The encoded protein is CASSPGTGVIVIQEQYF.

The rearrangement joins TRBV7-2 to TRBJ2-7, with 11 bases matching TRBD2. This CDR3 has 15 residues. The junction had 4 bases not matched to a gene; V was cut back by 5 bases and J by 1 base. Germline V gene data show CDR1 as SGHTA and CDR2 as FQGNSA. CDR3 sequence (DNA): TGTGCCAGCAGCGGTACTAGCGGGAGTTCCTACGAGCAGTACTTC. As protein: CASSGTSGSSYEQYF.

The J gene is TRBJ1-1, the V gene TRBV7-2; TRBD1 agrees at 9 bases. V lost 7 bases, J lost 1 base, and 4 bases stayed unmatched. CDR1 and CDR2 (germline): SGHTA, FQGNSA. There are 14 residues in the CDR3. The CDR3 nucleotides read TGTGCCAGCACCCGGGACAGGGCGAACACTGAAGCTTTCTTT. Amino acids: CASTRDRANTEAFF.

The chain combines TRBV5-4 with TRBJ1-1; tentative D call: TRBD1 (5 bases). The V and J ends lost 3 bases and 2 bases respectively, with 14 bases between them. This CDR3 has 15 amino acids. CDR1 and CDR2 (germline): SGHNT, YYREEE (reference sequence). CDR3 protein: CASSSTVRFNTEAFF. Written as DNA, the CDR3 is TGTGCCAGCAGCTCGACAGTTCGCTTCAACACTGAAGCTTTCTTT.

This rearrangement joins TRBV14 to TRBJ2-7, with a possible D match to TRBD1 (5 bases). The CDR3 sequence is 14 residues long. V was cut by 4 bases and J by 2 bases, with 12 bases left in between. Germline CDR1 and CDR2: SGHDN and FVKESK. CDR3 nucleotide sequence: TGTGCCAGCAGCCCCCTGGGGCTTACCTACGAGCAGTACTTC. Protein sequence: CASSPLGLTYEQYF.

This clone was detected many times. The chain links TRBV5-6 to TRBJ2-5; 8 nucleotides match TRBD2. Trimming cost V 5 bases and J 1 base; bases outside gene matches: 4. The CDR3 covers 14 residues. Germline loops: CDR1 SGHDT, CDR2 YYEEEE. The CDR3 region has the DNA TGTGCCAGCAGTACGGGAGGGAGCCAAGAGACCCAGTACTTC. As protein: CASSTGGSQETQYF.

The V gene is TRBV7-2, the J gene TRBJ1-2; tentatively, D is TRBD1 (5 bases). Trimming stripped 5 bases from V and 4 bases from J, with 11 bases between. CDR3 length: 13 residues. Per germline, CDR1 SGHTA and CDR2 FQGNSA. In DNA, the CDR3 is TGTGCCAGCAGCCTCATCACAGGCTATGGCTACACCTTC. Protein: CASSLITGYGYTF.

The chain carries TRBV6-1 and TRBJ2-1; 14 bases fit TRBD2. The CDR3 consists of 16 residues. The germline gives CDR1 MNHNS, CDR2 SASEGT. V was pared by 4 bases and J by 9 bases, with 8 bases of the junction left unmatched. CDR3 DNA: TGTGCCAGCAGTGTGGGACTAGCGGGAGTTCAGGGTGAGCAGTTCTTC. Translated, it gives CASSVGLAGVQGEQFF.

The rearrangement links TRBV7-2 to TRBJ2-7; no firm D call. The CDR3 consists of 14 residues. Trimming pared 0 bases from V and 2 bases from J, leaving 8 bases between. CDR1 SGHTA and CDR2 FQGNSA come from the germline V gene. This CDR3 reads CASSLASGPYEQYF. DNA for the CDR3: TGTGCCAGCAGCTTAGCATCAGGCCCCTACGAGCAGTACTTC.

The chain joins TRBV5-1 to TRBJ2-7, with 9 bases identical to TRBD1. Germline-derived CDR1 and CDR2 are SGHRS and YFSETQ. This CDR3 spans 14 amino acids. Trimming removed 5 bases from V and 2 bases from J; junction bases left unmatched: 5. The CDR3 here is CASRMTGGTYEQYF. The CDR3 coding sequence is TGCGCCAGCAGGATGACAGGGGGGACCTACGAGCAGTACTTC.

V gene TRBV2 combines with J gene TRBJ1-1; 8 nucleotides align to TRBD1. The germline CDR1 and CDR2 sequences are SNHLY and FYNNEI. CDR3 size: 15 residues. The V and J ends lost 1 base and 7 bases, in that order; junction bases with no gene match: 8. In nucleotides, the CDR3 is TGTGCCAGCAGTGAAGGCCCAGGGGGCTCGGATGAAGCTTTCTTT. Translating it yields CASSEGPGGSDEAFF.

The DNA for the CDR3 is TGTGCCTCCCGTCAGGGGTGGGAGACCCAGTACTTC. This sequence encodes CASRQGWETQYF. This chain links TRBV3-1 (or the pseudogene TRBV3-2) with TRBJ2-5; a weak D match, TRBD1 (6 bases). This CDR3 is 12 amino acids long. V was clipped by 11 bases and J by 5 bases, with 15 bases between them. The V gene's germline CDR1 is LGHDT and CDR2 YNNKEL (reference sequence).

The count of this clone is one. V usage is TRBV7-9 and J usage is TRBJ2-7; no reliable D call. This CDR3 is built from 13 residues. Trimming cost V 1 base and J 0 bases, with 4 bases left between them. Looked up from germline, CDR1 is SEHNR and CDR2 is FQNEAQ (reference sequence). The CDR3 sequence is CASSLDGSYEQYF. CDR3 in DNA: TGTGCCAGCAGCTTAGACGGCTCCTACGAGCAGTACTTC.

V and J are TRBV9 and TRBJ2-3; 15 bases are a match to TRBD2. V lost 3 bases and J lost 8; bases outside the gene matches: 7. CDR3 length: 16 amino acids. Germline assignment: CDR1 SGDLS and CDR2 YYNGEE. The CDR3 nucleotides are TGTGCCAGCAGCGCCGGGACTAGCGGGAGGAAGCTTACGCAGTATTTT. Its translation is CASSAGTSGRKLTQYF.

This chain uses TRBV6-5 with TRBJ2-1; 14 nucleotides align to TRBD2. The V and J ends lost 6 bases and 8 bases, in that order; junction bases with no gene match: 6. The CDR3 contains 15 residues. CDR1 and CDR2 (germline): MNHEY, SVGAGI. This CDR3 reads CASSLGLAGGDEQFF. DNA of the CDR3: TGTGCCAGCAGCCTTGGACTAGCGGGAGGCGATGAGCAGTTCTTC.

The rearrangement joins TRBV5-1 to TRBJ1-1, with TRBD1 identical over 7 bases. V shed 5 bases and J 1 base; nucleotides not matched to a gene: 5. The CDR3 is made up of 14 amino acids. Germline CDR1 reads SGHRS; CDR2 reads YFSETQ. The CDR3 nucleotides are TGCGCCAGCAGGAATACAGGGGAGAACACTGAAGCTTTCTTT. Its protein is CASRNTGENTEAFF.

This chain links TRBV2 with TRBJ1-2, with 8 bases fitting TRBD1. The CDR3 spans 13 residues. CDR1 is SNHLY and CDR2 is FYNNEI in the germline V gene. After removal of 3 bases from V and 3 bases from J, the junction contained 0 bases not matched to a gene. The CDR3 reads CASSETGDYGYTF. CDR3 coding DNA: TGTGCCAGCAGTGAGACAGGGGACTATGGCTACACCTTC.

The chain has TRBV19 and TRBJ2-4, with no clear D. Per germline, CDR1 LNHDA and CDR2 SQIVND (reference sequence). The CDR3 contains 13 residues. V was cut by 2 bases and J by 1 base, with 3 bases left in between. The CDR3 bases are TGTGCCAGTAGTATAACTGCCAAAAACATTCAGTACTTC. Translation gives CASSITAKNIQYF.

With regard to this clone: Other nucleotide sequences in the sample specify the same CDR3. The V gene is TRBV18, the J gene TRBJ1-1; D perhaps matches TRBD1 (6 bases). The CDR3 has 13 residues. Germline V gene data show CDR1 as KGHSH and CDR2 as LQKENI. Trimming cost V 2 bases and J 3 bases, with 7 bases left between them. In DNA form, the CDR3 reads TGTGCCAGCTCACCAACAGGGTACACTGAAGCTTTCTTT. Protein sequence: CASSPTGYTEAFF.

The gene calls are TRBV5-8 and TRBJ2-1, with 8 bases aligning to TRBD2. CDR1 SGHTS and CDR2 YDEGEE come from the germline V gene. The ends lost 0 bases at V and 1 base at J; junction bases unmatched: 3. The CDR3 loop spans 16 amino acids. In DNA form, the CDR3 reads TGTGCCAGCAGCTTGGTGGCGGGAGGTTCCTACAATGAGCAGTTCTTC. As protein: CASSLVAGGSYNEQFF.